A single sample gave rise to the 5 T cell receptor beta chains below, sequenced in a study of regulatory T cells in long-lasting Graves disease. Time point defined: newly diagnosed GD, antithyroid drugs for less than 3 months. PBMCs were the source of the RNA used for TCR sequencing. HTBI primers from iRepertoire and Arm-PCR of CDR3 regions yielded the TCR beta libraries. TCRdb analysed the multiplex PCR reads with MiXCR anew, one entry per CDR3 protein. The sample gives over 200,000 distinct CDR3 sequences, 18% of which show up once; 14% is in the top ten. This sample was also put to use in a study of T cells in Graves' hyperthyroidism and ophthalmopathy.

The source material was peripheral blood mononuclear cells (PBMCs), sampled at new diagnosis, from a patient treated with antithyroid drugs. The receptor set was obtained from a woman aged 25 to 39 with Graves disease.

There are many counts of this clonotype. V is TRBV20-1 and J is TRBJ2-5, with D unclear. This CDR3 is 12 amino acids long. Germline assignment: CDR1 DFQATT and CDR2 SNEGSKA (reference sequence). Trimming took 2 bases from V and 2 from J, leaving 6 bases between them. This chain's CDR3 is CSARPAQETQYF. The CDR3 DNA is TGCAGTGCTAGACCCGCGCAAGAGACCCAGTACTTC.

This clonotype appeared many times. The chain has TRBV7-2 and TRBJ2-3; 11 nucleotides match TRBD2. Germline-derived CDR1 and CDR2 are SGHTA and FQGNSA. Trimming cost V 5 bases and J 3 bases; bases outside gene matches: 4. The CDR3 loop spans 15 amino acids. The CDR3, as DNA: TGTGCCAGCAGCATTAGCGGGGGGGCGACAGATACGCAGTATTTT. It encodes CASSISGGATDTQYF.

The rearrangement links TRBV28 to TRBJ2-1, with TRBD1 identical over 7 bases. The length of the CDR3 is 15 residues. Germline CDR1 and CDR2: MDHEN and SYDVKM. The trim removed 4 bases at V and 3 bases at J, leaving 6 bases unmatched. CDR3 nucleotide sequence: TGTGCCAGCAGTTCTTATAACAGGGGCTACAATGAGCAGTTCTTC. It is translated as CASSSYNRGYNEQFF. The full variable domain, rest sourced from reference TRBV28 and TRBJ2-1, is DVKVTQSSRYLVKRTGEKVFLECVQDMDHENMFWYRQDPGLGLRLIYFSYDVKMKEKGDIPEGYSVSREKKERFSLILESASTNQTSMYLCASSSYNRGYNEQFFGPGTRLTVL.

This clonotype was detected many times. CDR3 residues: CASSHQNNPALSGYTF. As DNA, the CDR3 is TGTGCCAGCAGCCACCAAAATAACCCGGCTCTATCTGGCTACACCTTC. The V gene is TRBV6-1, the J gene TRBJ1-2; D is unresolved. Between the trimmed V and J ends, which lost 6 bases and 7 bases, there was a span of 24 bases. CDR1 MNHNS and CDR2 SASEGT come from the germline V gene. The CDR3 sequence is 16 residues long.

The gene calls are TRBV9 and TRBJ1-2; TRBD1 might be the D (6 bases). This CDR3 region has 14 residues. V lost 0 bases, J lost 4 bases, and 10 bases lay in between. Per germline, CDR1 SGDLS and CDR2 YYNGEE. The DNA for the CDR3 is TGTGCCAGCAGCGTAGAAGGCAGGGGCTATGGCTACACCTTC. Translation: CASSVEGRGYGYTF.